This TCR beta chain was retrieved from a study of T-cell memory formation after mild COVID-19. This clonotype turned up a few times. Each CDR3 protein is one row after TCRdb ran MiXCR on the 5' RACE reads. The sample lists about 360,000 distinct CDR3 sequences, 13% to 15% occurring once. The CDR3 length is 15 residues. V lost 0 bases and J 2 bases, leaving 10 bases between the germline ends. Germline loops: CDR1 LGHNA, CDR2 YSLEER. The chain joins TRBV4-3 to TRBJ2-5; D unresolved. Sequencing was performed on PBMCs or a T cell subset sorted from them (not recorded which). This sequence originates from a man younger than 35 who had mild COVID-19 (a few samples of this study predate the infection). Cell type and time point are not known. The DNA for the CDR3 is TGCGCCAGCAGCCAAGATAAGGTTTCGCAAGAGACCCAGTACTTC. Protein product: CASSQDKVSQETQYF.